This T cell receptor beta chain stems from a study of T cells in Graves' hyperthyroidism and ophthalmopathy. Duration under 3 months, a NOSPECS grade of at least 4, and a Clinical Activity Score of at least 3 characterized the ophthalmopathy patients. Germline V lookup: CDR1 DFQATT, CDR2 SNEGSKA (reference sequence). The CDR3 contains 16 residues. This clonotype appeared a few times. At one of its ends the junction is not consistent with the germline gene, which may arise from a read error. From RNA transcripts, TCR beta CDR3 regions were amplified. The HTBI primer set drove a first-round RT-PCR of the TCR CDR3. TCRdb recomputed calls from the multiplex PCR reads with MiXCR, one row per CDR3 protein. This sample carries 530,000 or so distinct CDR3 sequences, approximately 17% of them seen once, and the ten largest clones take 15% to 20%.

The chain has TRBV20-1 and TRBJ1-1, with D perhaps matching TRBD1 (5 bases). The source is a woman aged 18-29 years with Graves' ophthalmopathy. Sequencing was done on a sample of blood. CDR3 nucleotide sequence: TGCAGTGCTAGAGATCCGACAGCTTCAGCGAACACTGAAACTTTCTTT. Protein product: CSARDPTASANTETFF.